This T cell receptor (beta chain) was documented in a study of memory CD4+ T cells and cytomegalovirus serostatus. Study-wide points: CD4+ memory repertoires contained about 40% of the 164 reported CMV TCRbeta sequences.

Concerning this clone: Its antigen is as yet unknown.

The sort gate was single viable CD3+CD4+CD8-CD45RO+ cells for memory CD4+ T cells. Serostatus was set by detecting CMV pp150, pp28, p38, p52 IgG. CD4+ T cells were isolated by positive magnetic selection. The CDR3 consists of 13 residues. The germline V gene encodes CDR1 MGHRA and CDR2 YSYEKL. V was clipped by 0 bases and J by 11 bases, with 11 bases between them. Method: immunoSEQ multiplex PCR; TCRdb's copy keeps in-frame clones and lacks some. The top ten hold about 1.4% of the sample, which has under 55,000 clones, around 80% seen once. The material sequenced was memory CD4+ T cells from blood. The source is an adult in good health and CMV-seropositive. The chain combines TRBV4-1 with TRBJ2-1; unclear D gene. Here the CDR3 reads CASSQDRERKQFF. DNA of the CDR3: TGCGCCAGCAGCCAAGATCGAGAGCGTAAGCAGTTCTTC.